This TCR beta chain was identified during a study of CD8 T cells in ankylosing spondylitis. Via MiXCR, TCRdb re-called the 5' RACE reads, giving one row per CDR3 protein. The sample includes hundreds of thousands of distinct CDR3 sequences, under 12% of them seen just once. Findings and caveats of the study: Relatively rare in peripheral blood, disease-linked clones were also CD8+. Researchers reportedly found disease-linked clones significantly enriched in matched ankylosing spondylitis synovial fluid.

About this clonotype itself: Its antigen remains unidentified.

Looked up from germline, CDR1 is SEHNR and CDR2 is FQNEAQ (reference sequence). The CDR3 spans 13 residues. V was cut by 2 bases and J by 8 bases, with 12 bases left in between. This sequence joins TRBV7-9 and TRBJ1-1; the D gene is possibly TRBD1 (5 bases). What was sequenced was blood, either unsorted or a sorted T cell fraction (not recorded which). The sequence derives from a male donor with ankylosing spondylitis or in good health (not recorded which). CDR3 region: CASSLLGDEEAFF. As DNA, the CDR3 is TGTGCCAGCAGCTTATTGGGGGATGAGGAAGCTTTCTTT.